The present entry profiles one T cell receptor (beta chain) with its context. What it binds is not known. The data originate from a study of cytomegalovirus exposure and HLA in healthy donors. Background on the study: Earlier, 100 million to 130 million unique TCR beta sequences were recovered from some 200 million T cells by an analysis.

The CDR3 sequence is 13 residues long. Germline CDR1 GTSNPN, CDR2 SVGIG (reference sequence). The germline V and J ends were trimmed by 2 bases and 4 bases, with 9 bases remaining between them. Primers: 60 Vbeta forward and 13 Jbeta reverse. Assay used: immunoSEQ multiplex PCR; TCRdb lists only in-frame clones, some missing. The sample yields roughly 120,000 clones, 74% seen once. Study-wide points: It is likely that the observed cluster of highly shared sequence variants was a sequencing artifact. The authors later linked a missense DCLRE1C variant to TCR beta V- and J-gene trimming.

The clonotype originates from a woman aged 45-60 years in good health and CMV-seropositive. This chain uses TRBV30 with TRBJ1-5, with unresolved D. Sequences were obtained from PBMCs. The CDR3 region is CAWSPFGNQPQHF. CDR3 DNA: TGTGCCTGGAGTCCCTTCGGGAATCAGCCCCAGCATTTT.